This T cell receptor beta chain was documented in a study of T cell changes during pregnancy in multiple sclerosis. The V end was cut by 2 bases, the J end by 5 bases, with 14 bases between. Germline V gene data show CDR1 as SGHDN and CDR2 as FVKESK. CDR3 length: 15 residues. This table comes from immunoSEQ multiplex PCR, and its TCRdb copy is limited to in-frame clones, with some not included. The sample carries 70,000 or so clones, around 90% recorded once. The chain is built from TRBV14 and TRBJ2-3; possible D gene TRBD1, 5 bases. This material consisted of peripheral blood, taken in the third trimester of pregnancy. The TCR comes from a female donor with multiple sclerosis, enrolled in a pregnancy study. The CDR3 sequence: CASSQWVQGKDTQYF. CDR3 nucleotides: TGTGCCAGCAGCCAATGGGTGCAGGGAAAAGATACGCAGTATTTT.